This T cell receptor (beta chain) derives from a study of shared clonotypes between healthy human individuals. CDR1 and CDR2 (germline): MNHNY, SVGAGI (reference sequence). CDR3 length: 13 residues. Deletions cut 4 bases from V and 2 bases from J, with 8 bases between. Details on this clone: Its antigen remains unknown.

The study's findings and limits: Several donors had approximately 4.6% of their naive CD4 clonotypes in common.

Sequencing used immunoSEQ multiplex PCR; TCRdb keeps in-frame clones, though not all of them. The top ten hold 1.5% to 2% of the sample, which has 740,000 or so clones, 55% to 85% seen once. The clonotype was recovered from a woman in her 30s in good health. The chain couples TRBV6-6 to TRBJ1-1; D is uncertain. Sequencing was performed on memory CD4+ T cells sorted from blood. Regarding subset: CD45RA-negative fraction. CDR3 in DNA: TGTGCCAGCAGTTTACAGCTTAACACTGAAGCTTTCTTT. This codes for CASSLQLNTEAFF.